The rows below give T cell receptor beta chains drawn from one sample of a study of T cells in Graves' hyperthyroidism and ophthalmopathy. TCRdb reprocessed the multiplex PCR reads via MiXCR and lists one record per CDR3 protein. The sample shows about 540,000 distinct CDR3 sequences, around 46% of them seen only once. Sequenced: peripheral blood or thyroid tissue (not recorded which). The receptors were sampled from a woman aged 18-30 years with Graves' hyperthyroidism. Both conserved end residues are part of each CDR3. D genes are given only for firm matches. Clone size is not always given. Where it is, it says once, few, many or a class for expanded clones.

clone_size: .; d_call: .; j_call: TRBJ1-2; v_call: TRBV12-3/TRBV12-4; cdr3_nt: TGTGCCAGCAGTTTGGGGGTCAAGGGAAGCTATGGCTACACCTTC; cdr3_aa: CASSLGVKGSYGYTF
clone_size: .; d_call: TRBD1; j_call: TRBJ2-7; v_call: TRBV5-1; cdr3_nt: TGCGCCAGCAGCTTGGACAGGGGGAACTACGAGCAGTACTTC; cdr3_aa: CASSLDRGNYEQYF
clone_size: .; d_call: .; j_call: TRBJ1-1; v_call: TRBV7-9; cdr3_nt: TGTGCCAGCAGTTTCCCCCCCACAGGGAACACTGAAGCTTTCTTT; cdr3_aa: CASSFPPTGNTEAFF
clone_size: .; d_call: .; j_call: TRBJ2-7; v_call: TRBV7-3; cdr3_nt: TGTGCCAGCAGCCGACTCCTAGGGGATGACGGCGAGCAGTACTTC; cdr3_aa: CASSRLLGDDGEQYF
clone_size: few; d_call: .; j_call: TRBJ2-7; v_call: TRBV20-1; cdr3_nt: TGCAGTGCTAGGCATGAGGGCTACGAGCAGTACTTC; cdr3_aa: CSARHEGYEQYF
clone_size: .; d_call: .; j_call: TRBJ2-2; v_call: TRBV6-5; cdr3_nt: TGTGCCATCAGTTACCTTTTGGGTCACGGGGAGCTGTTTTTT; cdr3_aa: CAISYLLGHGELFF
clone_size: .; d_call: TRBD1; j_call: TRBJ1-1; v_call: TRBV19; cdr3_nt: TGTGCCACCACCACCGGGACAGGGGTCACTGAAGCTTTCTTT; cdr3_aa: CATTTGTGVTEAFF
clone_size: .; d_call: .; j_call: TRBJ2-7; v_call: TRBV2; cdr3_nt: TGTGCCAGCAGCTCGGGGACTCTTCCGAGGGAGCAGTACTTC; cdr3_aa: CASSSGTLPREQYF
clone_size: few; d_call: .; j_call: TRBJ1-3; v_call: TRBV11-2; cdr3_nt: TGTGCCAGCAGCTTAGTCGGCCGACTCCGCGGCTCTGGAAACACCATATATTTT; cdr3_aa: CASSLVGRLRGSGNTIYF
clone_size: few; d_call: .; j_call: TRBJ2-7; v_call: TRBV4-1; cdr3_nt: TGCGCCAGCAGCCAAGAAAAGCTAGTGAGCGAGCAGTACTTC; cdr3_aa: CASSQEKLVSEQYF
clone_size: many; d_call: .; j_call: TRBJ2-7; v_call: TRBV15; cdr3_nt: TGTGCCACCAGCAGAGTTTTGTCGAGCTCCTACGAGCAGTACTTC; cdr3_aa: CATSRVLSSSYEQYF
clone_size: .; d_call: TRBD1; j_call: TRBJ2-3; v_call: TRBV29-1; cdr3_nt: TGCAGCGTTCGGACAGGGTTTCAGACAGATACGCAGTATTTT; cdr3_aa: CSVRTGFQTDTQYF
clone_size: .; d_call: TRBD1; j_call: TRBJ1-6; v_call: TRBV7-2; cdr3_nt: TGTGCCTGGAGCCGAGGGGCAGGGGGTAATTCACCCCTCCACTTT; cdr3_aa: CAWSRGAGGNSPLHF
clone_size: many; d_call: .; j_call: TRBJ1-2; v_call: TRBV24-1; cdr3_nt: TGTGCCACCAATTCAGGGTACCCTAACTATGGCTACACCTTC; cdr3_aa: CATNSGYPNYGYTF
clone_size: .; d_call: .; j_call: TRBJ2-7; v_call: TRBV29-1; cdr3_nt: TGCAGCGACGGGAGTTCGTACGAGCAGTACTTC; cdr3_aa: CSDGSSYEQYF
clone_size: .; d_call: .; j_call: TRBJ2-1; v_call: TRBV5-1; cdr3_nt: TGCGCCAGCAGCTTGTTGTCGGCTAGCGAGCCCAATGAGCAGTTCTTC; cdr3_aa: CASSLLSASEPNEQFF
clone_size: .; d_call: .; j_call: TRBJ2-7; v_call: TRBV9; cdr3_nt: TGTGCCAGCAGCTTAGGGGCCAGGGAGTACGAGCAGTACTTC; cdr3_aa: CASSLGAREYEQYF
clone_size: .; d_call: .; j_call: TRBJ2-2; v_call: TRBV7-2; cdr3_nt: TGTGCCAGCAGTAGGGACGACACCGGGGAGCTGTTTTTT; cdr3_aa: CASSRDDTGELFF
clone_size: many; d_call: TRBD1; j_call: TRBJ1-6; v_call: TRBV10-3; cdr3_nt: TGTGCCATCAAGGCAGGGGGCTATAATTCACCCCTCCACTTT; cdr3_aa: CAIKAGGYNSPLHF
clone_size: many; d_call: TRBD1; j_call: TRBJ2-7; v_call: TRBV20-1; cdr3_nt: TGCAGTGCTAGCGAGGGGGCAGAGTTCGAGCAGTACTTC; cdr3_aa: CSASEGAEFEQYF